The sequence of this T cell receptor (beta chain) was determined in a study of HIV-infected patients and healthy controls. TCRdb analysed the 5' RACE reads with MiXCR anew, one entry per CDR3 protein. Of under 70,000 distinct CDR3 sequences listed, 15% to 20% are singletons. This clonotype appeared many times. The CDR3 covers 15 residues. CDR1 is SEHNR, CDR2 FQNEAQ, per germline (reference sequence). Trimming cost V 6 bases and J 4 bases, with 18 bases left between them. The clonotype comes from a human donor in good health. The sample taken for sequencing was CD4+ T cells from blood. This chain connects TRBV7-9 to TRBJ1-1; a possible D gene is TRBD1 (6 bases). The CDR3, as DNA: TGTGCCAGCAGGCCAAAGGACAGATTAGCCACTGAAGCTTTCTTT. It specifies CASRPKDRLATEAFF.